This TCR beta chain was recorded in a study of blood T cells in healthy people across ages (dated by TCRdb to about 2015). About the full investigation: In model experiments, template switching captured about one uniquely barcoded TCR beta cDNA molecule for every two T cells. Using deep sequencing normalized with unique cDNA molecular identifiers, the study measured how TCR beta repertoire diversity changes with age. The donors were split into four age groups: young (average around 15 years), middle-aged (roughly 42), aged (more than 60) and long-lived (approximately 80). To avoid experimental bias, donors of different ages were spread randomly across the sequencing lanes. Two additional independent replicas of 1 million unique cDNA reads from the same blood draw were analyzed for two donors (one aged 18 to 30 and one aged 80 or older).

The library relied on 5' RACE. Sequencing was performed on an Illumina HiSeq 2500. A second roughly 6 to 11 cycle PCR used a sample-barcoded 5' primer and a J-beta primer mix. Each TCR beta cDNA molecule received a unique molecular identifier from a template-switch 5' adaptor carrying 12 random nucleotides. Each sample yielded at least 3 million CDR3-containing paired-end reads. First-strand cDNA was synthesized from all RNA with the Mint cDNA synthesis kit, primed by a TRBC-specific oligonucleotide. Following uracil-DNA glycosylase treatment, all cDNA underwent a first 18-cycle PCR with the universal primers M1SS and BC2_uni_R. Per the authors' processing: Normalization of each sample was performed by random selection of 1 million high-quality reads, each carrying a distinct molecular identifier. Reads with shared molecular identifiers were discarded instead of being binned into consensus sequences. MiTCR, run with a Q25 quality threshold and the strictest error-elimination algorithm, handled CDR3 identification, clonotype clustering and error correction. A nonparametric unseen species model with Euler transformation was used to estimate lower-bound total TCR beta diversity. TCRdb applied fastp at Q25 and MiXCR to the public reads, then kept only in-frame beta chains. Rows are combined by CDR3 protein, so each entry shows the most common genes and DNA. The V and J calls follow TCRdb's processing rather than the paper's. The sample table holds 700,000 or so distinct CDR3 sequences, of which around a fifth were seen once. Jointly, the top ten make up around a fifth of the sample.

Beyond this particular receptor, the publication reports: Compared with the aged group, the long-lived group had more naive CD4+ T cells, fewer expanded clones and increased TCR diversity, suggesting age selection. There was a strong correlation between observed TCR beta diversity and the percentage of naive T cells measured by flow cytometry. Estimates of total diversity based on one million sequenced T cells were considered lower bounds and underestimates. Observed TCR beta diversity per million T cells fell roughly linearly with age, and a significant reduction was already apparent by age around 40. Donor CMV infection status was unknown, potentially confounding age-related changes in expanded clonotypes. Because profiling used bulk unsorted PBMCs, naive and antigen-experienced compartments could not be compared conclusively.

The CDR3, cysteine through phenylalanine, is 14 amino acids long. The kept DNA is CDR3 alone, 42 bases in frame from the first base. CDR1 and CDR2 are drawn from the germline V gene: MDHEN, SYDVKM. At the junction V is shortened by 5 bases and J by 4 bases, with 13 bases in between. The donors were 40 or so Caucasian individuals from Russia, aged roughly 6 to 100 years, who were systemically healthy. Each donor gave about 10 milliliters of peripheral blood, drawn into EDTA-treated Vacutainer tubes. Ficoll-Paque density-gradient centrifugation was used to isolate PBMCs, with at least 7 million per sample. Trizol reagent was used to extract total RNA from the PBMCs, yielding at least 6 micrograms per sample. For every donor, an aliquot of PBMCs went through flow cytometry to measure the percentages of naive CD45RAhigh/CD27high T cells. As to this clonotype: Its antigen remains unidentified. The record has no base qualities; no much larger clone is one base away.

The TCR was taken from a man between 65 and 80 years old in good health. The sample taken for sequencing was blood. The chain couples TRBV28 to TRBJ2-3; matching of 6 bases hints at TRBD1 as the D gene. The nucleotide sequence is TGTGCCAGCAGTCCAACAGGGTTTCCAGATACGCAGTATTTT. Translation gives CASSPTGFPDTQYF.